This T cell receptor beta chain was captured in a study of cytomegalovirus exposure and HLA in healthy donors. This CDR3 is 18 amino acids long. Germline values: CDR1 SGDLS, CDR2 YYNGEE. The ends were cut back, 0 bases at V and 0 bases at J, with 16 bases in the middle. Assay used: immunoSEQ multiplex PCR; TCRdb lists only in-frame clones, some missing. Here the sample spans tens of thousands of clones, 85% to 95% being singletons. Input material: PBMCs. The receptor's source is a young man in good health and CMV-seronegative. The chain couples TRBV9 to TRBJ2-1; D unresolved. CDR3 sequence (DNA): TGTGCCAGCAGCGTAGGACTTACCCAGCGAAGCTCCTACAATGAGCAGTTCTTC. Protein: CASSVGLTQRSSYNEQFF.